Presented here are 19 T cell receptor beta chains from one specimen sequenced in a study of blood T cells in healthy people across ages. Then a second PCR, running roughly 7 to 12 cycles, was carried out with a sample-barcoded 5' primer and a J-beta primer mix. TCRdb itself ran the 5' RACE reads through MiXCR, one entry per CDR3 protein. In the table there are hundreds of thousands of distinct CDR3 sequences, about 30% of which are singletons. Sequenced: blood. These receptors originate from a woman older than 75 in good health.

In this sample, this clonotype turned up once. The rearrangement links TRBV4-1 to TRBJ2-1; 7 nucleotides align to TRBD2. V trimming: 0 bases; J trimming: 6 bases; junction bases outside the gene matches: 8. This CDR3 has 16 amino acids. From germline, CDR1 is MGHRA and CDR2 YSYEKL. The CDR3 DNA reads TGCGCCAGCAGCCAAGACGGCGGCGGGAGCTTCAATGAGCAGTTCTTC. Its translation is CASSQDGGGSFNEQFF.

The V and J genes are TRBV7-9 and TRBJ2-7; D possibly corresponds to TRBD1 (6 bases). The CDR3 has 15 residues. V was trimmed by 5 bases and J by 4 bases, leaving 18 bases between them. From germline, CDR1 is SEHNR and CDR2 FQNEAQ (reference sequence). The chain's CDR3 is CASSPTGRPFYEQYF. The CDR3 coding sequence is TGTGCCAGCAGCCCTACAGGGAGACCTTTTTACGAGCAGTACTTC.

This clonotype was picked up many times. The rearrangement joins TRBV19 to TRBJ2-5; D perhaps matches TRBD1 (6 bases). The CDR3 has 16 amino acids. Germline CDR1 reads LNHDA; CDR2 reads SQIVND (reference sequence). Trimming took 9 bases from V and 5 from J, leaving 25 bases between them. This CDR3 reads CASKSLEGHPGETQYF. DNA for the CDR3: TGTGCCAGCAAAAGTCTCGAGGGACACCCTGGGGAGACCCAGTACTTC.

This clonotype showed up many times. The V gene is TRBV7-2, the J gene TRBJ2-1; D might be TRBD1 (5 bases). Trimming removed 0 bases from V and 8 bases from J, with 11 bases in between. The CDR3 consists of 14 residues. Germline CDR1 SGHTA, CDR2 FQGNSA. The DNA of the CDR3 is TGTGCCAGCAGCTTAGCGTTCAGGGTCTATGAGCAGTTCTTC. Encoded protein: CASSLAFRVYEQFF.

The CDR3 nucleotides are TGCGCCAGCAGCCCCGGGAGCAGCCTATTGAACACTGAAGCTTTCTTT. Translated: CASSPGSSLLNTEAFF. V usage is TRBV5-1 and J usage is TRBJ1-1; unclear D gene. Germline V CDR1 and CDR2: SGHRS, YFSETQ. The V and J ends lost 4 bases and 0 bases respectively, with 16 bases between them. CDR3 size: 16 residues.

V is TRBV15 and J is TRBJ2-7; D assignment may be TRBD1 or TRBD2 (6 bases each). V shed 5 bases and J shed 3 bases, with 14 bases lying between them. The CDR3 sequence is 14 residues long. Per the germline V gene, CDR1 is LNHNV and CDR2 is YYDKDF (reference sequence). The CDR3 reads CATSPRQDYYEQYF. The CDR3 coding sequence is TGTGCCACCAGCCCCCGACAGGACTACTACGAGCAGTACTTC.

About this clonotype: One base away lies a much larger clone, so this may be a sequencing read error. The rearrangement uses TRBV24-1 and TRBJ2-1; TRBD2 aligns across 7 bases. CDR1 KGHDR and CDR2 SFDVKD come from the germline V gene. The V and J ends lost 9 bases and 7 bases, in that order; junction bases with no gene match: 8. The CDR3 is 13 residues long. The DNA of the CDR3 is TGTGCCACCCAAGCCGGGGGGAAAAATGAGCAGTTCTTC. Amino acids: CATQAGGKNEQFF.

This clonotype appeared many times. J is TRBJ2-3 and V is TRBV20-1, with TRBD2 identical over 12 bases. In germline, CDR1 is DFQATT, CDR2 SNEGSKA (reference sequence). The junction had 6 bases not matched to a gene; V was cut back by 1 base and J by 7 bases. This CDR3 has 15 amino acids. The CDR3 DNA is TGCAGTGCTAGAGTTCCTAGCGGGGGGGACAATACGCAGTATTTT. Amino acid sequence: CSARVPSGGDNTQYF.

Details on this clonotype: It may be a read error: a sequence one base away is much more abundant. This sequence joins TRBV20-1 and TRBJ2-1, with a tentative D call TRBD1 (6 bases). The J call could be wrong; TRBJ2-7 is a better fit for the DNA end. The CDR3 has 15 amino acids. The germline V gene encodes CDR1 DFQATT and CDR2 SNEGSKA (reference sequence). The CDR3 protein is CSALRQDSSYNEQYF. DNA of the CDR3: TGCAGTGCTTTGAGACAGGATAGCTCCTACAATGAGCAGTACTTC.

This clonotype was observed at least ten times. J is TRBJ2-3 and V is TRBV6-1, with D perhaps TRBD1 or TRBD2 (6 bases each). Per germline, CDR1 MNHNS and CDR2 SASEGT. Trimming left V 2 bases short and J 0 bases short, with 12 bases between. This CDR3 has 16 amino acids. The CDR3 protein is CASSEWGATSTDTQYF. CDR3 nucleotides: TGTGCCAGCAGTGAATGGGGGGCCACTAGCACAGATACGCAGTATTTT.

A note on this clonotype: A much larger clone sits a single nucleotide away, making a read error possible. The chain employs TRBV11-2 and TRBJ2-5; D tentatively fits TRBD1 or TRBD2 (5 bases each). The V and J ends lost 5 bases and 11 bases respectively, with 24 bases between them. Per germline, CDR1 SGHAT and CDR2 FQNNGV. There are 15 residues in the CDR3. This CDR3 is CASSTLGVSKDEQYF. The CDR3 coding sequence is TGTGCCAGCAGCACGTTGGGGGTATCTAAGGATGAGCAGTACTTC.

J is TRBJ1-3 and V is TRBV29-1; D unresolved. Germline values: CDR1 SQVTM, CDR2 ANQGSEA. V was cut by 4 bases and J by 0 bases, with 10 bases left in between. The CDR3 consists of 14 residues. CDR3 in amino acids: CSVVSANSGNTIYF. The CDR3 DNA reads TGCAGCGTTGTTAGCGCAAACTCTGGAAACACCATATATTTT. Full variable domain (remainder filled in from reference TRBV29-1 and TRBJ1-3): SAVISQKPSRDICQRGTSLTIQCQVDSQVTMMFWYRQQPGQSLTLIATANQGSEATYESGFVIDKFPISRPNLTFSTLTVSNMSPEDSSIYLCSVVSANSGNTIYFGEGSWLTVV.

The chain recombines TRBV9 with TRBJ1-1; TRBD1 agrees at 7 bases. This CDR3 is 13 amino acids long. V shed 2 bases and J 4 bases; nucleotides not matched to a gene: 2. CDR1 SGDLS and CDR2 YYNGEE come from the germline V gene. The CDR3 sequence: CASSVSGGTEAFF. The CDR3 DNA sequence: TGTGCCAGCAGCGTTTCAGGGGGCACTGAAGCTTTCTTT.

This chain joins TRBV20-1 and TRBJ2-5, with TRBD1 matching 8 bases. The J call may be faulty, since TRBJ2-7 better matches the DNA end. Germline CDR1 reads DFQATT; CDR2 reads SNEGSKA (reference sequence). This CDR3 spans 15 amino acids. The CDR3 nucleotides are TGCAGTGCTAGTTCGGACAGGGCCCTCTTCTACGAGCAGTACTTC. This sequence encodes CSASSDRALFYEQYF.

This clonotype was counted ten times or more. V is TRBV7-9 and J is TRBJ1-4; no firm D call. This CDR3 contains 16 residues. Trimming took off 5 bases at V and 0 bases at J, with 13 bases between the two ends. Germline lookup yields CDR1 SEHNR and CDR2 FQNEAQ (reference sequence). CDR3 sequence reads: CASSPRMPSTNEKLFF. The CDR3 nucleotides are TGTGCCAGCAGCCCAAGGATGCCTTCAACTAATGAAAAACTGTTTTTT.

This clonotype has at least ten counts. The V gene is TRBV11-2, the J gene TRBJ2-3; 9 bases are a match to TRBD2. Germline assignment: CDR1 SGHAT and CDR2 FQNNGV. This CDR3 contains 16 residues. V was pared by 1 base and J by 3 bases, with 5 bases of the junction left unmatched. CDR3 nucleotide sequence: TGTGCCAGCAGCTTAGTAGGCGGGGGGGTGACAGATACGCAGTATTTT. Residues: CASSLVGGGVTDTQYF.

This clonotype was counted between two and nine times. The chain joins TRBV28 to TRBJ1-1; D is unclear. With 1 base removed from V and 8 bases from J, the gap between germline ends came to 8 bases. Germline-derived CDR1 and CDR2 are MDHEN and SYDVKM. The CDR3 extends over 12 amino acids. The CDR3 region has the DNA TGTGCCAGCAGTTTATTCTGGAGCGAAGCTTTCTTT. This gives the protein CASSLFWSEAFF.

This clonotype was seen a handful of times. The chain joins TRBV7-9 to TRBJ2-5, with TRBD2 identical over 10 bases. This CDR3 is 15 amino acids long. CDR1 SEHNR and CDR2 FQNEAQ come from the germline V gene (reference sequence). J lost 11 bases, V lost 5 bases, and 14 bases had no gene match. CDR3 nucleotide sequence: TGTGCCAGCAGCCTCCCAGCGGGGGGGCCGTTTGAGCAGTACTTC. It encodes CASSLPAGGPFEQYF.

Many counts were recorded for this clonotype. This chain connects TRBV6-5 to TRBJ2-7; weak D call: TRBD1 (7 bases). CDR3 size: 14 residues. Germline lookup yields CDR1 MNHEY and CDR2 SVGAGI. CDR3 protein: CAAAGAGGIGEQYF. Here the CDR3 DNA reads TGTGCAGCCGCCGGGGCAGGGGGGATCGGCGAGCAGTACTTC.